What follows is one T cell receptor beta chain and its context. Its specific antigen is unknown. The record has no base qualities; no much larger clone is one base away. These data originate in a study of T cell responses to AZD1222 COVID-19 vaccine (dated by TCRdb to the early 2020s). About the investigation overall: A total of under 250 trial participants underwent TCR sequencing, of whom some 200 had received two doses of AZD1222 and 26 had received two doses of the MenACWY control vaccine. Trial participants were enrolled into age subgroups of 18-55, 56-69 and 70-plus years, which contained around 150, 28 and 57 TCR-sequenced participants, respectively.

This specimen's time point label, per the study, means: about 28 days (+/-7) after the second vaccine dose. AZD1222 recipients with second doses at about 4 weeks or about 12 weeks were pooled, because spike-specific TCR depth and breadth did not differ between schedules. Vaccinee samples came from UK trials COV001 and COV002, including a single-blind randomized controlled phase 2/3 trial of AZD1222 (ChAdOx1 nCoV-19) in healthy adults. For TCRbeta chain sequencing, PBMC samples from trial participants were taken at day 0 and at day 28 after the second dose. The CDR3 regions of human TCRbeta chains were analyzed by immunosequencing. Turning to the authors' computational methods: Repertoire TCRs were matched against a reference library of SARS-CoV-2-specific TCRs generated with the MIRA antigen-specificity platform. Breadth meant the fraction of unique TCRs that were SARS-CoV-2-associated, whereas depth meant the fraction of total T cells that were SARS-CoV-2-associated. Each spike-specific TCR was assigned to its reactive spike region and to a CD4 or CD8 class using the MIRA data. Log10-transformed breadth and depth values were compared by one-way ANOVA with Sidak's multiple comparisons tests. TCRdb took this table from immuneACCESS and kept in-frame rearrangements with V and J called. Such tables lack part of the clones; where checked against another copy, unresolved V genes explain under half of the gap, and the rest is unexplained. V, J and clone size derive from that table, while D and trimming were established from the DNA sequence. This sample is represented by 100,000 to 150,000 clones; roughly 86% of them were singletons. Roughly a sixth of the sample is in the top ten clones.

General findings and caveats noted by the study authors: The 56-69-year group was small, and its depth increase did not reach significance, likely because of low power. Reportedly, close to half of the unique spike-specific TCRs recognized epitopes lying outside the regions that are mutated in the B.1.351 and B.1.1.7 variants. Because no samples from the day 14 peak response were available, repertoires could be characterized only after the peak T cell response. Most participants were white British and females outnumbered males, and the authors suggested that clonal diversity may have been underestimated. The vaccine-associated CD4 TCRs covered the entire spike protein, and the dominant responses fell in regions 160-218 and 743-854. A significant rise in spike-specific TCR breadth and depth was observed after two AZD1222 doses relative to day 0 and relative to MenACWY recipients. Conclusions about previously exposed vaccinees are limited, since just six or seven AZD1222 recipients were seropositive for SARS-CoV-2 at baseline.

Sample: peripheral blood, taken 28 days after the second AZD1222 dose. The clonotype originates from an adult who received the AZD1222 COVID-19 vaccine.

The DNA sequence reads TGTGCCAGTAGTATAGGGGGCCAGCACATTCAGTACTTC. This encodes CASSIGGQHIQYF. This chain joins TRBV19 to TRBJ2-4; TRBD1 is possibly the D segment (5 matching bases). The CDR3 runs 13 residues from the cysteine to the phenylalanine. Solely the CDR3 DNA is kept, with 39 bases framed from the first base. Trimming at the junction amounts to 1 base on V and 8 bases on J, and the germline ends lie 9 bases apart. In the germline V gene (reference sequence), CDR1 corresponds to LNHDA and CDR2 to SQIVND.